This T cell receptor beta chain was sequenced during a study of T cell responses to AZD1222 COVID-19 vaccine. Germline CDR1 reads SGDLS; CDR2 reads YYNGEE. V was trimmed by 7 bases and J by 7 bases, leaving 15 bases between them. The CDR3 spans 14 residues. Sequencing was performed with immunoSEQ multiplex PCR; in TCRdb, only in-frame clones are kept and a portion is missing. The data show around 130,000 clones, with approximately 90% seen just once and about 1.5% held by the top ten. This clonotype was sampled from an adult in good health. The sample here was peripheral blood, taken on day 0 of AZD1222 vaccination. The gene calls are TRBV9 and TRBJ1-6, with D possibly being TRBD1 (5 bases). CDR3: CASSGGTNNSPLHF. The CDR3 DNA reads as TGTGCCAGCTCGGGGGGTACCAACAATTCACCCCTCCACTTT.